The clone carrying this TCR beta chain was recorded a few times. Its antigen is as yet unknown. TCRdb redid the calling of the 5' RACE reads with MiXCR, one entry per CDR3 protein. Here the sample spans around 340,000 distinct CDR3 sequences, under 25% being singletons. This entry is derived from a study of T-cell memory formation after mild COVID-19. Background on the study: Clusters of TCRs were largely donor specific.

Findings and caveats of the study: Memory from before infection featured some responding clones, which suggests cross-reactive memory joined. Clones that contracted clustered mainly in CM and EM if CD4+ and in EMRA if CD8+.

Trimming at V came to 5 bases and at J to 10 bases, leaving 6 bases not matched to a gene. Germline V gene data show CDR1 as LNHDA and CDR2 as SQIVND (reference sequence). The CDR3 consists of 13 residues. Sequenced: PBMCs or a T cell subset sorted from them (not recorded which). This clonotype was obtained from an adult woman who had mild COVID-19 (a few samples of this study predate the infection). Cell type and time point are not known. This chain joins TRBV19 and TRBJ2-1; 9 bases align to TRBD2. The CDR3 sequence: CASSLLAGREQFF. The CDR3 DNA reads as TGTGCCAGTAGTTTACTAGCGGGTCGGGAGCAGTTCTTC. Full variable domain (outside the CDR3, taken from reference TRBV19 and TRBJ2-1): DGGITQSPKYLFRKEGQNVTLSCEQNLNHDAMYWYRQDPGQGLRLIYYSQIVNDFQKGDIAEGYSVSREKKESFPLTVTSAQKNPTAFYLCASSLLAGREQFFGPGTRLTVL.